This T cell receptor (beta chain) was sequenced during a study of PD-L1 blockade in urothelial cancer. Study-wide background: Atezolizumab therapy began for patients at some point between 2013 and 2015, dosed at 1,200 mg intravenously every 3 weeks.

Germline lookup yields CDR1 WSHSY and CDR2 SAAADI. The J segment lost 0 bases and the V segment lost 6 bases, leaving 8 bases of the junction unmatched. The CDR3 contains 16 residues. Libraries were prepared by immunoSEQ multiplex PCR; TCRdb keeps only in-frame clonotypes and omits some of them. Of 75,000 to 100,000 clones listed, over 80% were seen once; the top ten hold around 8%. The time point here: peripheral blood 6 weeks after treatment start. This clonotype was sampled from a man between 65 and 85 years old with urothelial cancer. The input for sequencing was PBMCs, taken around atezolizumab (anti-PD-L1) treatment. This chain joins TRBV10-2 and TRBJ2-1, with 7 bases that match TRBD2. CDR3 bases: TGCGCCAGCAGAGCGGGGAAGGGGTCCTCCTACAATGAGCAGTTCTTC. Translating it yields CASRAGKGSSYNEQFF.